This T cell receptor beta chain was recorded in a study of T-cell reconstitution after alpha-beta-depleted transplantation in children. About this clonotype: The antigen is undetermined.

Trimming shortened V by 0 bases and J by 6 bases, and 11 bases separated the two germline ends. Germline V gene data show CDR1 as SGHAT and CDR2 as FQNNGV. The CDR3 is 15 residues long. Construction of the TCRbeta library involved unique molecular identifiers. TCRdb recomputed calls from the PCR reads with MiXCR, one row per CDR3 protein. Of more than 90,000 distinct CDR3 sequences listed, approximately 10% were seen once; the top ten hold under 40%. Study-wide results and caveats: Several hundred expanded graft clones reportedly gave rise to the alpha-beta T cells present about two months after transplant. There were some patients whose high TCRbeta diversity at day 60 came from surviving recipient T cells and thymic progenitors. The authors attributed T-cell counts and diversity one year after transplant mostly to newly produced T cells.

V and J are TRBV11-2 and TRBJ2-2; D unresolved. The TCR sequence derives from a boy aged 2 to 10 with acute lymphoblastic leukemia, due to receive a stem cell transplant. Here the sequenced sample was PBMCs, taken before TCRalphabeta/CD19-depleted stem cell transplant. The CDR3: CASSLEYPAPGELFF. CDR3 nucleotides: TGTGCCAGCAGCTTAGAGTATCCGGCTCCCGGGGAGCTGTTTTTT.